A single sample is the source of the 7 T cell receptor beta chains below, sequenced in a study of response to subunit inactivated influenza vaccine. TCRdb fed the RT-PCR reads into MiXCR, producing one record per CDR3 protein. The sample holds more than 250,000 distinct CDR3 sequences; 21% are singletons and the top ten take 10% to 13%. This sample comprised PBMCs from blood, obtained approximately 20 months after vaccination. These receptors were obtained from a man in his fifties or sixties who received an inactivated influenza vaccine.

The chain has TRBV20-1 and TRBJ1-5; 8 bases agree with TRBD1. The CDR3 length is 14 residues. Germline CDR1 reads DFQATT; CDR2 reads SNEGSKA (reference sequence). V was clipped by 2 bases and J by 5 bases; unmatched bases: 5. This CDR3 reads CSARQGASDQPQHF. DNA for the CDR3: TGCAGTGCTAGACAGGGGGCATCGGATCAGCCCCAGCATTTT.

The CDR3 loop is CASSSNLGQAAMNTEAFF. The CDR3 DNA is TGCGCCAGCAGCTCGAATTTGGGACAGGCTGCCATGAACACTGAAGCTTTCTTT. This chain links TRBV5-1 with TRBJ1-1; 8 nucleotides match TRBD1. The germline gives CDR1 SGHRS, CDR2 YFSETQ. Trimming cost V 3 bases and J 0 bases; bases outside gene matches: 13. The CDR3 sequence is 18 residues long.

The chain is built from TRBV11-2 and TRBJ1-4; D is possibly TRBD1 (6 bases). In germline, CDR1 is SGHAT, CDR2 FQNNGV. Trimming took off 4 bases at V and 7 bases at J, with 13 bases between the two ends. There are 14 residues in the CDR3. The CDR3 sequence: CASSSYRDGEKLFF. CDR3 nucleotide sequence: TGTGCCAGCAGCTCATACAGGGATGGTGAAAAACTGTTTTTT.

The genes are TRBV6-5 and TRBJ2-7; D call uncertain. Germline lookup yields CDR1 MNHEY and CDR2 SVGAGI. The CDR3 consists of 14 residues. V was trimmed by 0 bases and J by 1 base, leaving 7 bases between them. CDR3: CASSYSRRSYEQYF. In DNA, the CDR3 is TGTGCCAGCAGTTACTCGCGGAGATCCTACGAGCAGTACTTC.

The CDR3 sequence: CSYEDRDKVKETQYF. The DNA for the CDR3 is TGCAGCTACGAGGACAGGGATAAAGTGAAAGAGACCCAGTACTTC. The chain uses TRBV29-1 and TRBJ2-5; TRBD1 aligns across 8 bases. Looked up from germline, CDR1 is SQVTM and CDR2 is ANQGSEA. Trimming cost V 8 bases and J 3 bases; bases outside gene matches: 14. This CDR3 is 15 amino acids long.

This sequence joins TRBV12-3 or TRBV12-4 and TRBJ2-7; D is possibly TRBD2 (6 bases). Trimming stripped 6 bases from V and 6 bases from J, with 15 bases between. CDR3 size: 13 residues. The CDR3 region is CASSPGGAGEQYF. The DNA of the CDR3 is TGTGCCAGCAGCCCAGGAGGGGCAGGCGAGCAGTACTTC.

J is TRBJ1-1 and V is TRBV12-3 or TRBV12-4; D perhaps matches TRBD1 (5 bases). This CDR3 contains 13 residues. The V and J ends lost 4 bases and 11 bases respectively, with 17 bases between them. CDR3 sequence: CASSSPGGYAAFF. In nucleotides, the CDR3 is TGTGCCAGCAGTTCCCCGGGGGGGTATGCGGCTTTCTTT.